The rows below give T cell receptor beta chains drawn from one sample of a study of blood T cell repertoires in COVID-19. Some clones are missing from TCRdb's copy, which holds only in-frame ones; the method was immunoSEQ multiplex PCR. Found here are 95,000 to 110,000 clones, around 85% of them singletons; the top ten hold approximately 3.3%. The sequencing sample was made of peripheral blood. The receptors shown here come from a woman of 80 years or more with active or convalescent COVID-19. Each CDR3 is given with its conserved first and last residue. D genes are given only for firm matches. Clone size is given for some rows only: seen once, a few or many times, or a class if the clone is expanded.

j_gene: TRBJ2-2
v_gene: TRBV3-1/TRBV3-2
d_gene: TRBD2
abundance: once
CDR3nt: TGTGCCAGCAGCCCGGGACTAGCCAACACCGGGGAGCTGTTTTTT
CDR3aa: CASSPGLANTGELFF

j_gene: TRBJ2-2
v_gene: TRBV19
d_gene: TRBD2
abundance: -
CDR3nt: TGTGCCAGTAGTAGACTAGCGGGGGGGATGGTCGACACCGGGGAGCTGTTTTTT
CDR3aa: CASSRLAGGMVDTGELFF

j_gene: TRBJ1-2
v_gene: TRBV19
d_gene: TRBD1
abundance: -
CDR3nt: TGTGCCACTAGTCTTACGGACAGGAGAAGGCTCAACTATGGCTACACCTTC
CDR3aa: CATSLTDRRRLNYGYTF

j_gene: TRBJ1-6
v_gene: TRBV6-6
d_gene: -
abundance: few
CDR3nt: TGTGCCAGCAGTCACCTTATAGGTCTTCCGGCGGATAATTCACCCCTCCACTTT
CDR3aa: CASSHLIGLPADNSPLHF

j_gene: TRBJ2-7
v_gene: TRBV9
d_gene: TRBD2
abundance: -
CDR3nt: TGTGCCAGCAGCGTAGCGTCGACTAGCTACGTCTACGAGCAGTACTTC
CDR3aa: CASSVASTSYVYEQYF

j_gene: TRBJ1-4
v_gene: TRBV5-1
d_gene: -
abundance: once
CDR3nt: TGCGCCAGCAGCTTGGGTCCGGGACACCTCCAATCCAATGAAAAACTGTTTTTT
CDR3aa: CASSLGPGHLQSNEKLFF

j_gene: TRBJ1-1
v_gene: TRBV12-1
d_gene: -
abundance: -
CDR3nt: TGTGCCAGCAGCTTTAAGGGACAGGCCATGAACACTGAAGCTTTCTTT
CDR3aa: CASSFKGQAMNTEAFF

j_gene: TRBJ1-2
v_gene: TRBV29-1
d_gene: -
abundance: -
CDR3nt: TGCAGCGTTACCCGGGGAGATGAGGACTTGGGTGGCTACACCTTC
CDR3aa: CSVTRGDEDLGGYTF

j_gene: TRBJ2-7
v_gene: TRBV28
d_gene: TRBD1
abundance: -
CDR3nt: TGTGCCAGCTGTACAGGGGCCGAGCTCTACGAGCAGTACTTC
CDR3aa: CASCTGAELYEQYF

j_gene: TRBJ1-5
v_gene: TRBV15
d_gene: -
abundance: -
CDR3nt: TGTGCCACCAGCAGAGATATTAATCAGCCCCAGCATTTT
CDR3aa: CATSRDINQPQHF

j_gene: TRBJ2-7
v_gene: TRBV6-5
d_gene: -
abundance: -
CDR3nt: TGTGCCAGCAGTTACGACTACTCCGAGCAGTACTTC
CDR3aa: CASSYDYSEQYF

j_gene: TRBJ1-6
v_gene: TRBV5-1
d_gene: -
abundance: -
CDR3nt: TGCGCCAGCAGCCAAGGGGAAGTTTCACCCCTCCACTTT
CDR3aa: CASSQGEVSPLHF